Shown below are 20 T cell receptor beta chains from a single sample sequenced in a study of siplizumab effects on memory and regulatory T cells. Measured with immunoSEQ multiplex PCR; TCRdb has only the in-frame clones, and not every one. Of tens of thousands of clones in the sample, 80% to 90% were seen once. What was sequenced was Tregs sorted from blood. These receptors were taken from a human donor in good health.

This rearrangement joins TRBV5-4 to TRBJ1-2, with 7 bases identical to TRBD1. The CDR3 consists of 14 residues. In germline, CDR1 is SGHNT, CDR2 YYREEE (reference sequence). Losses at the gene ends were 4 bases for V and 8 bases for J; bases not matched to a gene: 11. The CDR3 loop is CASSIKTTGSGYTF. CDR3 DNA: TGTGCCAGCAGCATCAAAACGACAGGGAGCGGCTACACCTTC.

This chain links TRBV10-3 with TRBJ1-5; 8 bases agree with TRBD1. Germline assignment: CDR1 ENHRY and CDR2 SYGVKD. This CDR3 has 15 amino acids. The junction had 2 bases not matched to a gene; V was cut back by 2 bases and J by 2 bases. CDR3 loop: CAISEDRGGNQPQHF. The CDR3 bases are TGTGCCATCAGTGAGGACAGGGGTGGCAATCAGCCCCAGCATTTT.

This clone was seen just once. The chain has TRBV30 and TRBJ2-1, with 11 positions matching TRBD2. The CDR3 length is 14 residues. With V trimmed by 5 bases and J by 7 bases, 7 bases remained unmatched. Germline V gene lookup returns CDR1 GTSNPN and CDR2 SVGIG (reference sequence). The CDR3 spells CAWSGLAAGNEQFF. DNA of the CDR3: TGTGCCTGGTCGGGACTAGCGGCTGGGAATGAGCAGTTCTTC. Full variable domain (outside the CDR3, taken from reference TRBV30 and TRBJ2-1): SQTIHQWPATLVQPVGSPLSLECTVEGTSNPNLYWYRQAAGRGLQLLFYSVGIGQISSEVPQNLSASRPQDRQFILSSKKLLLSDSGFYLCAWSGLAAGNEQFFGPGTRLTVL.

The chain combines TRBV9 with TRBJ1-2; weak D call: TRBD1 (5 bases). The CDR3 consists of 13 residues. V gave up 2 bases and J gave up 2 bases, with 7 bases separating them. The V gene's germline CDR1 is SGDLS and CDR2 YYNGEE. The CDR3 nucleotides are TGTGCCAGCAGCGTCTCAGGGAACTATGGCTACACCTTC. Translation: CASSVSGNYGYTF.

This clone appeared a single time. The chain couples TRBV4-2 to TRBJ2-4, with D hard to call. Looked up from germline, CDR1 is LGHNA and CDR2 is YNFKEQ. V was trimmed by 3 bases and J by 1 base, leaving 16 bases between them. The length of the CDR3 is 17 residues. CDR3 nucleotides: TGTGCCAGCAGCCAGGACGCCCGGGTGGGGGCCAAAAACATTCAGTACTTC. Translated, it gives CASSQDARVGAKNIQYF.

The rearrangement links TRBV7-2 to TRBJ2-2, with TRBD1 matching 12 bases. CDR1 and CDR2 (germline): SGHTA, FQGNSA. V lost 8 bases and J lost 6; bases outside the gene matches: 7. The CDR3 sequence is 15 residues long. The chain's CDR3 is CASGRDRGRAGELFF. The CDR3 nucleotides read TGTGCCAGCGGCAGGGACAGGGGGCGGGCCGGGGAGCTGTTTTTT. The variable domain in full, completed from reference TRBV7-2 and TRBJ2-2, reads GAGVSQSPSNKVTEKGKDVELRCDPISGHTALYWYRQSLGQGLEFLIYFQGNSAPDKSGLPSDRFSAERTGGSVSTLTIQRTQQEDSAVYLCASGRDRGRAGELFFGEGSRLTVL.

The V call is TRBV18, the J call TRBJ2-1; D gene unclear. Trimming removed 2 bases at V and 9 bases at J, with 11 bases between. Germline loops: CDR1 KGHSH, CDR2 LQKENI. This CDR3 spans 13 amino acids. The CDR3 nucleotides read TGTGCCAGCTCACCAGGGGTCCGTAGTGAGCAGTTCTTC. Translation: CASSPGVRSEQFF. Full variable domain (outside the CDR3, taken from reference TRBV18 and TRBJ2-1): NAGVMQNPRHLVRRRGQEARLRCSPMKGHSHVYWYRQLPEEGLKFMVYLQKENIIDESGMPKERFSAEFPKEGPSILRIQQVVRGDSAAYFCASSPGVRSEQFFGPGTRLTVL.

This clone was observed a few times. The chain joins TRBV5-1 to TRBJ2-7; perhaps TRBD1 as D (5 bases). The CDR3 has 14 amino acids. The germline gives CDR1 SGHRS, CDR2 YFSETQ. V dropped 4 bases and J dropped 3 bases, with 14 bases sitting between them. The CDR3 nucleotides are TGCGCCAGCAGCCGAGGTACAGGCGACTACGAGCAGTACTTC. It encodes CASSRGTGDYEQYF. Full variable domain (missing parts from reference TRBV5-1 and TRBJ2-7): KAGVTQTPRYLIKTRGQQVTLSCSPISGHRSVSWYQQTPGQGLQFLFEYFSETQRNKGNFPGRFSGRQFSNSRSEMNVSTLELGDSALYLCASSRGTGDYEQYFGPGTRLTVT.

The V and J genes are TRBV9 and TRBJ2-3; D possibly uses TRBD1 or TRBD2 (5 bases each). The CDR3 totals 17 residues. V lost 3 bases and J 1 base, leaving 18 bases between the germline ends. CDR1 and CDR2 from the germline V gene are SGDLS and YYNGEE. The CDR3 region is CASSAARGVLGTDTQYF. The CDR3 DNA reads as TGTGCCAGCAGCGCAGCTCGGGGCGTCCTTGGCACAGATACGCAGTATTTT.

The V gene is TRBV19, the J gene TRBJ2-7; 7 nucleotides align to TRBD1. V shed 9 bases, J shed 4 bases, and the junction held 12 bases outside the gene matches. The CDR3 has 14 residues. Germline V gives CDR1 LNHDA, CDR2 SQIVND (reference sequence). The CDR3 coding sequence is TGTGCCAGCAAAAGACAGGGTGGAGGTTACGAGCAGTACTTC. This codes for CASKRQGGGYEQYF.

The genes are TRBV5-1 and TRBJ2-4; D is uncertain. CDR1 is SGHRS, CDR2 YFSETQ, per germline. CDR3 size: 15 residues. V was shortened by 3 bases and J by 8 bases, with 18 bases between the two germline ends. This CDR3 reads CASSWQFHGSDIQYF. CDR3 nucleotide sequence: TGCGCCAGCAGCTGGCAATTTCACGGGTCGGACATTCAGTACTTC.

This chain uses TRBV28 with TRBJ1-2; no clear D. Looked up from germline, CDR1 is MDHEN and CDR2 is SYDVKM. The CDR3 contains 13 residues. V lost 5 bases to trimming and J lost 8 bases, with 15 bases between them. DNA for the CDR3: TGTGCCAGCAGTCCTGCTGGGAGTAGCGGCTACACCTTC. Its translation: CASSPAGSSGYTF.

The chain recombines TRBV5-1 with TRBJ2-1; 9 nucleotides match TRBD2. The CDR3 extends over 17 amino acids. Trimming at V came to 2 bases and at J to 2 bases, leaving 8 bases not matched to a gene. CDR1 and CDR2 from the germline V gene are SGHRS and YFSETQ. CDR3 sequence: CASSLGSTSGAYNEQFF. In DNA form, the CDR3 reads TGCGCCAGCAGCTTAGGTTCGACTAGCGGAGCCTACAATGAGCAGTTCTTC.

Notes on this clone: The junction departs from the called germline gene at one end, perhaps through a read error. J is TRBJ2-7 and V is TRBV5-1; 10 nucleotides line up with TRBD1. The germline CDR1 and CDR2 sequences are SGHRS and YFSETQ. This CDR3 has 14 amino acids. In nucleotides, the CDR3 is TGCGCCAACAGCCCGGGGACAGGGGTATACGAGCAGTACTTC. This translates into CANSPGTGVYEQYF.

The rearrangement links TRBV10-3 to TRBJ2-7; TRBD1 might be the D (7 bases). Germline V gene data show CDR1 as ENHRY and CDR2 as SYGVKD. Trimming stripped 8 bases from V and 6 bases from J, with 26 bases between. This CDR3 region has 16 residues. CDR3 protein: CAIRDLARGSGVEQYF. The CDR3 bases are TGTGCCATCCGGGACTTGGCCAGGGGGTCGGGGGTCGAGCAGTACTTC.

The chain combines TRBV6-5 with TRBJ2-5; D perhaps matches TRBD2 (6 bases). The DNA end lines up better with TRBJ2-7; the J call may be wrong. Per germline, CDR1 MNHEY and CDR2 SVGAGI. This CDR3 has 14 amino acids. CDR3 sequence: CASSRQGRRHEQYF. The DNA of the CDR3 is TGTGCCAGCAGCCGGCAAGGGAGGAGACACGAGCAGTACTTC.

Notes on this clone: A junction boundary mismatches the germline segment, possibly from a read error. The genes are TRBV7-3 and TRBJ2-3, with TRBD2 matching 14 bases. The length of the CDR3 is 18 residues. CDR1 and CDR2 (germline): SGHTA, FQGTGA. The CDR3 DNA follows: TGTGCCAGCAGCCTAACCGGGACTAGCGGGAGTTTAGCAGATACGCAGTATTTT. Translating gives CASSLTGTSGSLADTQYF. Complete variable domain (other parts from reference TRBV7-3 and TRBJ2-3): GAGVSQTPSNKVTEKGKYVELRCDPISGHTALYWYRQSLGQGPEFLIYFQGTGAADDSGLPNDRFFAVRPEGSVSTLKIQRTERGDSAVYLCASSLTGTSGSLADTQYFGPGTRLTVL.

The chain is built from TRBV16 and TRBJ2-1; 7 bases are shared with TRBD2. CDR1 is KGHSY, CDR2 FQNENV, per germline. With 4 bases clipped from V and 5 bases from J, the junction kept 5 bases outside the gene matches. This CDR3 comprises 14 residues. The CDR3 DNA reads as TGTGCCAGCAGCCGAACTAGCGCGCACAATGAGCAGTTCTTC. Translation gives CASSRTSAHNEQFF.

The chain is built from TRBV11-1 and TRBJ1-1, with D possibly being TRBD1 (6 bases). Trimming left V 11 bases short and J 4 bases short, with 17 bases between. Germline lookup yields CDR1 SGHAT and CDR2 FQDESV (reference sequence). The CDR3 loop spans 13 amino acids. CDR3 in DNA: TGTGCCTCCGGAGGGGGTCTAGGCACTGAAGCTTTCTTT. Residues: CASGGGLGTEAFF.

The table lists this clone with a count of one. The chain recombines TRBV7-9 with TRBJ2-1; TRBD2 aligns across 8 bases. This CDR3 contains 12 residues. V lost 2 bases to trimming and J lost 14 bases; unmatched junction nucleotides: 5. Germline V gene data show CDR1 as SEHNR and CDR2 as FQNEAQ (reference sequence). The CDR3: CASSLSGTREFF. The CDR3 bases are TGTGCCAGCAGCTTAAGCGGGACTAGGGAGTTCTTC.